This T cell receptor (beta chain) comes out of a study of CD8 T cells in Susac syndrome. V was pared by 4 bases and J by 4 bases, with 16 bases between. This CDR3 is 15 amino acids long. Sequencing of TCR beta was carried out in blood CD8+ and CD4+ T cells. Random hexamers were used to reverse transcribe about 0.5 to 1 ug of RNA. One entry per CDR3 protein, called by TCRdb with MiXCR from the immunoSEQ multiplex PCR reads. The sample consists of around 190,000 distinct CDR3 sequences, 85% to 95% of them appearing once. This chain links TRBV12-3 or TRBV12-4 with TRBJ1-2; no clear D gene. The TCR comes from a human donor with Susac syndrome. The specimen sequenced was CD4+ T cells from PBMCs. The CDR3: CASSYNDKGRYGYTF. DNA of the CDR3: TGTGCCAGCAGTTACAACGACAAAGGGCGCTATGGCTACACCTTC.